This T cell receptor beta chain was identified in a study of human T cells and chemical hapten exposure. In the authors' methods: There were a median of around 100,000 TCRs per sample, with a range from roughly 20,000 to 690,600. A single record per CDR3 protein comes from TCRdb applying MiXCR to the RACE reads. Clone size and V and J calls follow TCRdb, not the original study. This sample has approximately 400,000 distinct CDR3 sequences, with 5% to 6.5% found just once. This CDR3 comprises 15 residues. V gave up 6 bases and J gave up 0 bases, with 14 bases separating them. Germline-derived CDR1 and CDR2 are MNHEY and SVGEGT. Time point described: pre-sensitization, week 0. The sample's treatment: therapeutic diphenylcyclopropenone sensitization with weekly scalp DPC.

The chain uses TRBV6-2 or TRBV6-3 and TRBJ1-1, with D perhaps TRBD1 (5 bases). The sequences come from whole blood, collected in connection with sensitization to the hapten diphenylcyclopropenone (DPC). The receptor's source is a woman in her 50s with alopecia areata. Some clones in this sample may be carry-over from other donors' samples. DNA of the CDR3: TGTGCCAGCAGCCTACAGACAGCCATGAACACTGAAGCTTTCTTT. Its protein product is CASSLQTAMNTEAFF.